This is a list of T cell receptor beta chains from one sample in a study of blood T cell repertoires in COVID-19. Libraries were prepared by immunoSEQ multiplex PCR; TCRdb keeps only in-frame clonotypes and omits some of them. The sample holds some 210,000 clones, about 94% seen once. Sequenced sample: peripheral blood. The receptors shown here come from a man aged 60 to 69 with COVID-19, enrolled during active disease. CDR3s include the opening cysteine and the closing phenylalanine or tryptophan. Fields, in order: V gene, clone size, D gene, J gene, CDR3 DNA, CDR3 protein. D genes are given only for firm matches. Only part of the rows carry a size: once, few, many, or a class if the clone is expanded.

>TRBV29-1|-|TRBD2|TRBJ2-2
TGCAGCGCCTCGACTAGCGGGGCAATTACCGGGGAGCTGTTTTTT
CSASTSGAITGELFF
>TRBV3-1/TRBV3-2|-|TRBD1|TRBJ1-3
TGTGCCAGCAGCCCCTGGACAGGGCGGTCTAAGCCCTATTACTCTGGAAACACCATATATTTT
CASSPWTGRSKPYYSGNTIYF
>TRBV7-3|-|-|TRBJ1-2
TGTGCCAGCACCTCCCGCCGGGGATATGGCTACACCTTC
CASTSRRGYGYTF
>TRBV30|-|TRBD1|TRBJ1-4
TGTGCCTGGAGGCAGGGGGCTTGGGAAAAACTGTTTTTT
CAWRQGAWEKLFF
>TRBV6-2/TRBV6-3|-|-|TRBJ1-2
TGTGCCAGCAGTTCGAGCAGACAGTATGGCTACACCTTC
CASSSSRQYGYTF
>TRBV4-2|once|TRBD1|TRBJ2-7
TGTGCCAGCAGCCAAAAGACAGGGTTGGTTCCCGAGCAGTACTTC
CASSQKTGLVPEQYF
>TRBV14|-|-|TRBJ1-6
TGTGCCAGCAGCCAAGAGGTAGGTTCAGGGTCCTATAATTCACCCCTCCACTTT
CASSQEVGSGSYNSPLHF
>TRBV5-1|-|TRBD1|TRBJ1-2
TGCGCCAGCAGCTTGACGACAGGGGGCAATGGCTACACCTTC
CASSLTTGGNGYTF
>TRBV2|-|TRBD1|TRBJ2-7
TGTGCCAGCAGTGCCTACGACAGGGCCAAGGAGAAGTTC
CASSAYDRAKEKF
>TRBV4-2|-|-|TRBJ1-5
TGTGCCAGCAGCCAAGATAAGAAGGGAGGAAATCAGCCCCAGCATTTT
CASSQDKKGGNQPQHF
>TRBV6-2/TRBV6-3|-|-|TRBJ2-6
TGTGCCAGCAGGCCTCCGGGGGCCAACGTCCTGACTTTC
CASRPPGANVLTF
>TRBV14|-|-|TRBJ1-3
TGTGCCAGCAGCCAACAGGGGTCCTCTGGAAACACCATATATTTT
CASSQQGSSGNTIYF
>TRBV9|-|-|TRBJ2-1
TGTGCCAGCAGTCCTCAGCAGGGACTTTACAATGAGCAGTTCTTC
CASSPQQGLYNEQFF
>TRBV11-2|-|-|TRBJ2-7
TGTGCCAGCAGCTTAGTCGGTACGGAGCAGTACTTC
CASSLVGTEQYF
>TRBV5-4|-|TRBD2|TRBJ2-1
TGTGCCAGCAGCTCCCCGGGAGGCAGTGGTTCTTACAATGAGCAGTTCTTC
CASSSPGGSGSYNEQFF
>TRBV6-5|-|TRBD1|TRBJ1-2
TGTGCCAGCAGTAACCGGGACAGGGATTACTATGGCTACACCTTC
CASSNRDRDYYGYTF
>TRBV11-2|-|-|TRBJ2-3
TGTGCCAGCAGCTTAGATCCAATCGTCAGATCAGATACGCAGTATTTT
CASSLDPIVRSDTQYF
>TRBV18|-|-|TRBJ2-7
TGTGCCAGCTCCCGACAAAACAGGGACGAGCAGTACTTC
CASSRQNRDEQYF
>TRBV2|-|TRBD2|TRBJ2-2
TGTGCCAGCAGGCTAGCGGCCCAGAACACCGGGGAGCTGTTTTTT
CASRLAAQNTGELFF
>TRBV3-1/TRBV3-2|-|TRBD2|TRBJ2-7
TGTGCCAGCAGCCCCCGGGGGACTAGCTACGAGCAGTACTTC
CASSPRGTSYEQYF
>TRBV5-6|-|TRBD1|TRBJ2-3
TGTGCCAGCAGCTTGTCCCGACAGGGGGCCATGGGGGATACGCAGTATTTT
CASSLSRQGAMGDTQYF
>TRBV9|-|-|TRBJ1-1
TGTGCCAGCAGCGTAGAACCCTTGGGCAGGGGTGGAACTGAAGCTTTCTTT
CASSVEPLGRGGTEAFF
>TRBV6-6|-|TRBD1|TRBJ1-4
TGTGCCAGCAGTTATCTCGGGACAGTAAAGGGAAAACTGTTTTTT
CASSYLGTVKGKLFF
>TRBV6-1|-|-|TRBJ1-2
TGTGCCAGCAGTGAATTCAGGGGAAGAGGCTACACCTTC
CASSEFRGRGYTF
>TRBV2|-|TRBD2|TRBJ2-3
TGTGCCAGCAGTGAACTAGCGGGAGTTGCAGATACGCAGTATTTT
CASSELAGVADTQYF
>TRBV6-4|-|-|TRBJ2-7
TGTGCCAGCAGTGACTCGTGGCGGCAGGGGAGGGCCTACGAGCAGTACTTC
CASSDSWRQGRAYEQYF